The clone carrying this T cell receptor beta chain was seen only a few times. Its antigen is as yet unknown. This entry is derived from a study of regulatory T cells in long-lasting Graves disease. As for time point: newly diagnosed GD, antithyroid drugs for less than 3 months. The authors made the TCR library using RNA they extracted from PBMCs. The study's findings and limits: Study of thyroid tissue was not done, with only peripheral blood studied.

Germline V gene data show CDR1 as MDHEN and CDR2 as SYDVKM. The CDR3 length is 15 residues. V was clipped by 6 bases and J by 2 bases; unmatched bases: 8. Arm-PCR of CDR3 regions and iRepertoire HTBI primers were the basis on which TCR beta libraries were built. Per the study methods: Spanning all samples, the identified segments comprised 60 to 80 TRBV and approximately 14 TRBJ. Using its own MiXCR run on the multiplex PCR reads, TCRdb lists one record per CDR3 protein. The V and J calls here are based on TCRdb, not the publication. This repertoire shows around 450,000 distinct CDR3 sequences, 15% found once; its top ten account for about a sixth. The same sample was also used in a study of T cells in Graves' hyperthyroidism and ophthalmopathy. That study adds: The TCR CDR3 first-round RT-PCR relied on the HTBI primer set.

The chain has TRBV28 and TRBJ2-3; 7 bases map to TRBD2. This receptor was taken from a woman aged 25 to 39 with Graves disease. The sample here was peripheral blood mononuclear cells (PBMCs), taken at new diagnosis, from a patient treated with antithyroid drugs. Here the CDR3 reads CASRDERDHTDTQYF. The CDR3 bases are TGTGCCAGCAGGGATGAGCGGGACCACACAGATACGCAGTATTTT. Complete variable domain (other parts from reference TRBV28 and TRBJ2-3): DVKVTQSSRYLVKRTGEKVFLECVQDMDHENMFWYRQDPGLGLRLIYFSYDVKMKEKGDIPEGYSVSREKKERFSLILESASTNQTSMYLCASRDERDHTDTQYFGPGTRLTVL.